Shown below are 25 T cell receptor beta chains from a single sample sequenced in a study of blood T cells in healthy people across ages. The authors ran a second PCR of roughly 6 to 11 cycles using a sample-barcoded 5' primer and a J-beta primer mix. TCRdb ran MiXCR on the 5' RACE reads and lists one entry per CDR3 protein. Altogether hundreds of thousands of distinct CDR3 sequences are present, roughly 58% being singletons, with the ten largest covering over 30%. Material for sequencing was blood. The receptors derive from a man in his 60s in good health.

The genes are TRBV7-2 and TRBJ1-1, with no clear D. The CDR3 is 16 residues long. Trimming took 3 bases from V and 1 from J, leaving 15 bases between them. Germline CDR1 is SGHTA and CDR2 is FQGNSA. In nucleotides, the CDR3 is TGTGCCAGCAGCTTTTCGCGGACCCGGGGGAACACTGAAGCTTTCTTT. This encodes CASSFSRTRGNTEAFF.

This clonotype turned up a few times. The chain couples TRBV4-2 to TRBJ2-5, with 12 bases fitting TRBD2. The J segment lost 2 bases and the V segment lost 0 bases, leaving 1 base of the junction unmatched. Germline CDR1 and CDR2: LGHNA and YNFKEQ. The CDR3 sequence is 16 residues long. CDR3 sequence reads: CASSQETSGGQETQYF. CDR3 sequence (DNA): TGTGCCAGCAGCCAAGAGACTAGCGGGGGACAAGAGACCCAGTACTTC.

Comments on this clonotype: A junction end diverges from the germline sequence, so it may reflect a read error. The chain has TRBV13 and TRBJ1-2, with TRBD1 matching over 7 bases. The CDR3 length is 12 residues. Germline assignment: CDR1 PRHDT and CDR2 FYEKMQ (reference sequence). CDR3 in DNA: TGTCCCAGCAGCTTAGGAGGGGGCGGCTACACCTTC. Its protein product is CPSSLGGGGYTF.

This sequence joins TRBV12-3 or TRBV12-4 and TRBJ2-1; 10 nucleotides line up with TRBD2. The CDR3 has 15 residues. Trimming removed 6 bases from V and 9 bases from J; junction bases left unmatched: 11. Written as DNA, the CDR3 is TGTGCCAGCAGCCTTAGGGTAGCGGGGGGCTTTGAGCAGTTCTTC. It is translated as CASSLRVAGGFEQFF.

Comments on this clonotype: A much larger clone differs from this one at a single base, so this may be a read error. The chain joins TRBV27 to TRBJ2-5, with D possibly being TRBD1 or TRBD2 (5 bases each). V shed 4 bases and J shed 2 bases, with 17 bases lying between them. CDR3 length equals 16 residues. Per the germline V gene, CDR1 is MNHEY and CDR2 is SMNVEV (reference sequence). CDR3 sequence: CASSSWVGEGQETQYF. The CDR3 region has the DNA TGTGCCAGCAGTTCCTGGGTGGGGGAAGGGCAAGAGACCCAGTACTTC.

The chain uses TRBV5-1 and TRBJ1-1, with TRBD1 as a possible D gene (5 bases). This CDR3 is 18 amino acids long. Germline CDR1 is SGHRS and CDR2 is YFSETQ. The ends were cut back, 0 bases at V and 0 bases at J, with 18 bases in the middle. The DNA for the CDR3 is TGCGCCAGCAGCTTGGATGGTGTCTTGCAGGGAGTGAACACTGAAGCTTTCTTT. This encodes CASSLDGVLQGVNTEAFF.

This clonotype came up a few times. V usage is TRBV5-1 and J usage is TRBJ2-5, with D maybe TRBD2 (5 bases). Germline lookup yields CDR1 SGHRS and CDR2 YFSETQ. V lost 5 bases and J 0 bases, leaving 11 bases between the germline ends. The length of the CDR3 is 14 residues. This CDR3 is CASRDGNYQETQYF. The CDR3 DNA reads as TGCGCCAGCAGGGACGGGAACTACCAAGAGACCCAGTACTTC.

V gene TRBV3-1 combines with J gene TRBJ1-6; the D gene is possibly TRBD1 (6 bases). Trimming stripped 7 bases from V and 6 bases from J, with 16 bases between. Per germline, CDR1 LGHDT and CDR2 YNNKEL (reference sequence). CDR3 length equals 15 residues. CDR3 sequence (DNA): TGTGCCAGCACCACGGGGGCGATGGGTAATTCACCCCTCCACTTT. Protein product: CASTTGAMGNSPLHF.

Note on this clonotype: A much larger clone is a single base away; this may be a read error. This rearrangement joins TRBV27 to TRBJ1-2, with a weak D call TRBD1 (5 bases). Between the trimmed V and J ends, which lost 6 bases and 12 bases, there was a span of 29 bases. The CDR3 has 16 amino acids. Per germline, CDR1 MNHEY and CDR2 SMNVEV (reference sequence). The CDR3 nucleotides are TGTGCCAGCAGCCCTCGAGGGGCGACTACACCTCTGGGCCACACCTTC. Amino acids: CASSPRGATTPLGHTF.

The chain uses TRBV5-1 and TRBJ2-7, with 10 positions matching TRBD2. The J call may be wrong; the DNA end is better matched by TRBJ2-5. Germline V CDR1 and CDR2: SGHRS, YFSETQ. CDR3 size: 17 residues. The CDR3 nucleotides are TGCGCCAGCAGCCCTGGACTAGCGGTGGTGGGCGTGGAGACCCAGTACTTC. The encoded protein is CASSPGLAVVGVETQYF.

V is TRBV15 and J is TRBJ2-5, with TRBD1 identical over 11 bases. The DNA matches TRBJ2-7 better at its end, which makes the J call doubtful. The germline gives CDR1 LNHNV, CDR2 YYDKDF (reference sequence). This CDR3 region has 16 residues. CDR3 in amino acids: CATSRAGGTGGREQYF. The CDR3 DNA is TGTGCCACCAGCAGAGCGGGCGGGACAGGGGGTCGCGAGCAGTACTTC.

The rearrangement uses TRBV28 and TRBJ2-5; TRBD2 agrees at 11 bases. With 4 bases clipped from V and 5 bases from J, the junction kept 9 bases outside the gene matches. This CDR3 is built from 16 residues. From germline, CDR1 is MDHEN and CDR2 SYDVKM. The CDR3 here is CASSSNSGGAMETQYF. The CDR3 region has the DNA TGTGCCAGCAGTTCTAATAGCGGGGGGGCCATGGAGACCCAGTACTTC.

The J gene is TRBJ2-7, the V gene TRBV24-1, with 11 positions matching TRBD1. Germline CDR1 KGHDR, CDR2 SFDVKD. This CDR3 is built from 16 residues. Losses at the gene ends were 9 bases for V and 2 bases for J; bases not matched to a gene: 11. CDR3 coding DNA: TGTGCCACCCATGGGGGACAGGGGGGAGTTACCTACGAGCAGTACTTC. This codes for CATHGGQGGVTYEQYF.

The chain links TRBV9 to TRBJ1-2, with 8 bases aligning to TRBD1. CDR3 size: 17 residues. V shed 3 bases, J shed 8 bases, and the junction held 18 bases outside the gene matches. Germline V gene sequence: CDR1 SGDLS, CDR2 YYNGEE. The CDR3 spells CASSASLRGQWDFGYTF. In DNA, the CDR3 is TGTGCCAGCAGCGCGAGTCTCAGGGGGCAATGGGATTTCGGCTACACCTTC.

The V and J genes are TRBV6-2 or TRBV6-3 and TRBJ1-2; no clear D. Germline V lookup: CDR1 MNHEY, CDR2 SVGEGT. With 5 bases removed from V and 4 bases from J, the gap between germline ends came to 17 bases. The CDR3 spans 15 residues. CDR3 DNA sequence: TGTGCCAGCAGTCCTACGCCGGGATTTGGCTATGGCTACACCTTC. Amino acids: CASSPTPGFGYGYTF.

The rearrangement uses TRBV7-2 and TRBJ2-5; no clear D gene. CDR3 size: 14 residues. V was shortened by 1 base and J by 5 bases, with 11 bases between the two germline ends. In germline, CDR1 is SGHTA, CDR2 FQGNSA. The CDR3 nucleotides are TGTGCCAGCAGCTTAGGCACGGTTGTGGAGACCCAGTACTTC. This encodes CASSLGTVVETQYF.

The V gene is TRBV5-6, the J gene TRBJ2-3, with 10 bases aligning to TRBD2. V gave up 1 base and J gave up 1 base; unmatched junction bases: 15. The CDR3 is made up of 20 amino acids. In germline, CDR1 is SGHDT, CDR2 YYEEEE. The CDR3 nucleotides are TGTGCCAGCAGCTTGAGGAGGAGCGGGGGGGGGCCCTTTCGCACAGATACGCAGTATTTT. It specifies CASSLRRSGGGPFRTDTQYF.

This chain uses TRBV10-3 with TRBJ2-2; TRBD1 is a possible D gene (5 bases). V gave up 2 bases and J gave up 1 base, with 5 bases separating them. Germline V gene lookup returns CDR1 ENHRY and CDR2 SYGVKD. The CDR3 is made up of 14 amino acids. The CDR3 here is CAISEDRNTGELFF. As DNA, the CDR3 is TGTGCCATCAGTGAGGACAGGAACACCGGGGAGCTGTTTTTT.

This chain connects TRBV20-1 to TRBJ2-7, with a possible D match to TRBD1 (5 bases). Matching the DNA end better, TRBJ2-5 makes the J call doubtful. The CDR3 length is 15 residues. CDR1 is DFQATT and CDR2 is SNEGSKA in the germline V gene (reference sequence). CDR3 bases: TGCAGTGCTATTCCATTCGCGACAGCCCAAGAGACCCAGTACTTC. Its translation: CSAIPFATAQETQYF.

This sequence joins TRBV5-6 and TRBJ2-1, with 10 bases fitting TRBD1. The CDR3 consists of 17 residues. V was clipped by 7 bases and J by 0 bases; unmatched bases: 10. Germline CDR1 and CDR2: SGHDT and YYEEEE. CDR3 DNA: TGTGCCAGCGGGGGGACAGGGGTGATGGGCTCCTACAATGAGCAGTTCTTC. It is translated as CASGGTGVMGSYNEQFF.

The chain combines TRBV7-2 with TRBJ1-1, with no clear D. The CDR3 loop spans 15 amino acids. Germline CDR1 and CDR2: SGHTA and FQGNSA. V gave up 2 bases and J gave up 4 bases, with 14 bases separating them. CDR3 nucleotides: TGTGCCAGCAGCTTATGGGGAAGGAGTGTCACTGAAGCTTTCTTT. Protein product: CASSLWGRSVTEAFF.

This chain links TRBV15 with TRBJ2-4; possibly TRBD2 for D (6 bases). The germline V gene encodes CDR1 LNHNV and CDR2 YYDKDF (reference sequence). This CDR3 comprises 15 residues. V was clipped by 5 bases and J by 7 bases, with 18 bases between them. For the CDR3, the DNA is TGTGCCACCAGCGTACGTTCGGGACTCGAGAACATTCAGTACTTC. Amino acids: CATSVRSGLENIQYF. Full variable domain (rest looked up from reference TRBV15 and TRBJ2-4): DAMVIQNPRYQVTQFGKPVTLSCSQTLNHNVMYWYQQKSSQAPKLLFHYYDKDFNNEADTPDNFQSRRPNTSFCFLDIRSPGLGDTAMYLCATSVRSGLENIQYFGAGTRLSVL.

This chain uses TRBV11-2 with TRBJ1-5; maybe TRBD1 (6 bases). This CDR3 is 15 amino acids long. Germline assignment: CDR1 SGHAT and CDR2 FQNNGV. Deletions cut 1 base from V and 7 bases from J, with 14 bases between. The DNA of the CDR3 is TGTGCCAGCAGCTTAGGACGGGGGGCTGAGCAGCCCCAGCATTTT. Its translation: CASSLGRGAEQPQHF. Together with reference TRBV11-2 and TRBJ1-5, the CDR3 gives the full variable domain: EAGVAQSPRYKIIEKRQSVAFWCNPISGHATLYWYQQILGQGPKLLIQFQNNGVVDDSQLPKDRFSAERLKGVDSTLKIQPAKLEDSAVYLCASSLGRGAEQPQHFGDGTRLSIL.

This clonotype appeared a few times. The rearrangement joins TRBV20-1 to TRBJ2-7; 8 nucleotides line up with TRBD1. This CDR3 spans 13 amino acids. The junction had 4 bases not matched to a gene; V was cut back by 3 bases and J by 3 bases. CDR1 and CDR2 (germline): DFQATT, SNEGSKA (reference sequence). This CDR3 is CSASTGGHYEQYF. The CDR3, as DNA: TGCAGTGCTAGCACAGGGGGTCACTACGAGCAGTACTTC.

The chain combines TRBV6-5 with TRBJ2-1, with D tentatively TRBD1 or TRBD2 (6 bases each). V lost 4 bases and J lost 13, with 20 bases in between. CDR1 is MNHEY, CDR2 SVGAGI, per germline. CDR3 length: 14 amino acids. CDR3 protein: CASSSREGGETQFF. CDR3 in DNA: TGTGCCAGCAGTTCCCGAGAGGGGGGAGAGACCCAGTTCTTC.